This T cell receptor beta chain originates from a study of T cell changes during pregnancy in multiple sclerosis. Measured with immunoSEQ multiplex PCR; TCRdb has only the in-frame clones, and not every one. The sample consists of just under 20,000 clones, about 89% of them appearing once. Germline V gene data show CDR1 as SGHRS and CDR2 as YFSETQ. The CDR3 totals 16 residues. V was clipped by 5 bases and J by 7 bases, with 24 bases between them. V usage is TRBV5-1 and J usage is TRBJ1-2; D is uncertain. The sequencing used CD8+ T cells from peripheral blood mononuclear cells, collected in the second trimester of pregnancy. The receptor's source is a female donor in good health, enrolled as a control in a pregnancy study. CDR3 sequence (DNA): TGCGCCAGCAGGGGCGACACGTCTTCCCCTATGGGTGGCTACACCTTC. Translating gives CASRGDTSSPMGGYTF.